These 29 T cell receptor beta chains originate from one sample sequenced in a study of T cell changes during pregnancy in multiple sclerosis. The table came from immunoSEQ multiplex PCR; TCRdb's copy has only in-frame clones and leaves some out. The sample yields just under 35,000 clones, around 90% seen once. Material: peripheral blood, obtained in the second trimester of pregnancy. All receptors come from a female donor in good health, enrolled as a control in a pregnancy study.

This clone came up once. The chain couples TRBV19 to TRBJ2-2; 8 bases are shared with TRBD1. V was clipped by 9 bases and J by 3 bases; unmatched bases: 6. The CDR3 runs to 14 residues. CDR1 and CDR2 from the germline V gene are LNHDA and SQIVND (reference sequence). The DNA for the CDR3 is TGTGCCAGCCGTAACAGGGGGGACACCGGGGAGCTGTTTTTT. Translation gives CASRNRGDTGELFF.

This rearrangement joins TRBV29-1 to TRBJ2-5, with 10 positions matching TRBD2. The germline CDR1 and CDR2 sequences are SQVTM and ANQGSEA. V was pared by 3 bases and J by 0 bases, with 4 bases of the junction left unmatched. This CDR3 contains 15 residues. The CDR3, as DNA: TGCAGCGTTGAGTTACTAGCGGGGTACCAAGAGACCCAGTACTTC. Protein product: CSVELLAGYQETQYF.

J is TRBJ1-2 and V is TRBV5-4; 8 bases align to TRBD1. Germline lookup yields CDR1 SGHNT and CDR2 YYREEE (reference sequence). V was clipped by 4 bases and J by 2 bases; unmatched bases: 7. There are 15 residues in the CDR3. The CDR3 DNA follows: TGTGCCAGCAGCGAGGAAGACAGGGGAAACTATGGCTACACCTTC. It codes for CASSEEDRGNYGYTF.

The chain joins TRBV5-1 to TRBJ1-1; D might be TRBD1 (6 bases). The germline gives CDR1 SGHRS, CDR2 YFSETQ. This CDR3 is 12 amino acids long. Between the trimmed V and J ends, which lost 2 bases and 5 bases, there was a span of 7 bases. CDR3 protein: CASSFTGTEAFF. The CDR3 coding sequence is TGCGCCAGCAGCTTTACAGGGACTGAAGCTTTCTTT.

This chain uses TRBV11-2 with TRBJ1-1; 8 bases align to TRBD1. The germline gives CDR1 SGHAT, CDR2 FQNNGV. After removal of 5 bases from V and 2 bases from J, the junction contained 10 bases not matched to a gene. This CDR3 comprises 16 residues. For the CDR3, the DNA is TGTGCCAGCAGCACGAGCATGGGACAGGCTAACACTGAAGCTTTCTTT. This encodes CASSTSMGQANTEAFF.

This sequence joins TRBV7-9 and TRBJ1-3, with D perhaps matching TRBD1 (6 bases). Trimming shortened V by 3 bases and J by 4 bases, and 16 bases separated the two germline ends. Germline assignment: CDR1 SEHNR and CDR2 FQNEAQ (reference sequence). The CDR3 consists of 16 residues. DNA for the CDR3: TGTGCCAGCAGCTTTCCCCTAGGGGGGGAAGGAAACACCATATATTTT. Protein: CASSFPLGGEGNTIYF.

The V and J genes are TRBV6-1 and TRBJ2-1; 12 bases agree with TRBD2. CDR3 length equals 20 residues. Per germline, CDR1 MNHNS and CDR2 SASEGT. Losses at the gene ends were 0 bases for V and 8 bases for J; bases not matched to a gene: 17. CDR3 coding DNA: TGTGCCAGCAGTGAAGCGCTTCTTGCCGGCCTAGCGGGAGGGCGCTATGAGCAGTTCTTC. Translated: CASSEALLAGLAGGRYEQFF.

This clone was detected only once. CDR3 nucleotides: TGTGCCAGCAGCAATCTTCCGCCAGGGCGTAGCTATGGCTACACCTTC. Its translation: CASSNLPPGRSYGYTF. The chain couples TRBV21-1 to TRBJ1-2; the D call in the table, TRBD1, was not verified against the DNA. TRBV21-1 is a pseudogene segment. The CDR3 contains 16 residues.

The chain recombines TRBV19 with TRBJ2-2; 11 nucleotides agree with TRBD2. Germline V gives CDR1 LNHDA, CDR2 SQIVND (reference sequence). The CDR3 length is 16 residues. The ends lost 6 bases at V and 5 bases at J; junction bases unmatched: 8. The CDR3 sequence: CASSSIGTSGTGELFF. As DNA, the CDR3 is TGTGCCAGTAGCTCAATCGGGACTAGCGGAACCGGGGAGCTGTTTTTT.

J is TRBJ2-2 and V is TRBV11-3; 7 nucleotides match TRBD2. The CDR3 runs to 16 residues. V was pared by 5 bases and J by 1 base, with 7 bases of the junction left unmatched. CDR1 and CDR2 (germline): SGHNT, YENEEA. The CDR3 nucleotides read TGTGCCAGCAGCCCCGTCTGGGGGGGGAACACCGGGGAGCTGTTTTTT. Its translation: CASSPVWGGNTGELFF.

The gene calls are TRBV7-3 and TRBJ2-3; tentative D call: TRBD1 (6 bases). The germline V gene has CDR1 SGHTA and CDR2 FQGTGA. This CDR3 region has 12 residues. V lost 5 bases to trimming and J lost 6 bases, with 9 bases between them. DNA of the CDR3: TGTGCCAGCAGCCCAACAGGGGATACGCAGTATTTT. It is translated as CASSPTGDTQYF.

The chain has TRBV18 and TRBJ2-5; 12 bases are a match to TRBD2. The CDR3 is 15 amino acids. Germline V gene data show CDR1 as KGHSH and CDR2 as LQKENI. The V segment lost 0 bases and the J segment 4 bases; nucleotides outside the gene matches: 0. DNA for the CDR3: TGTGCCAGCTCACCACCGGGACTAGCGGGAGAGACCCAGTACTTC. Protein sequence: CASSPPGLAGETQYF.

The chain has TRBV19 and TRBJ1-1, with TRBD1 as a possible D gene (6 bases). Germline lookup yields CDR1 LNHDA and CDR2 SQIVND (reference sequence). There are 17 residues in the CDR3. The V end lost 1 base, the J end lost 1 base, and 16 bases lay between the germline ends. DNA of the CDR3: TGTGCCAGTAGTATAGCTACAGGGCCCCCTGGGAACACTGAAGCTTTCTTT. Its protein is CASSIATGPPGNTEAFF.

The CDR3 region has the DNA TGCGCCAGCAGCCCCTATCAGCAGGGGGCGGTTGGAAACACCATATATTTT. It codes for CASSPYQQGAVGNTIYF. The chain uses TRBV5-1 and TRBJ1-3; 8 nucleotides line up with TRBD1. Germline V CDR1 and CDR2: SGHRS, YFSETQ. This CDR3 contains 17 residues. V shed 4 bases, J shed 3 bases, and the junction held 12 bases outside the gene matches.

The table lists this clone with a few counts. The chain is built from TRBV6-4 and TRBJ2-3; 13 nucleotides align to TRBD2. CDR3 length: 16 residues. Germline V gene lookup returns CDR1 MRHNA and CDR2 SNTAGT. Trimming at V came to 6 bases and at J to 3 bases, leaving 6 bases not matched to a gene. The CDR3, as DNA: TGTGCCAGCAGCACCGGGACTAGCGGGACAACAGATACGCAGTATTTT. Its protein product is CASSTGTSGTTDTQYF.

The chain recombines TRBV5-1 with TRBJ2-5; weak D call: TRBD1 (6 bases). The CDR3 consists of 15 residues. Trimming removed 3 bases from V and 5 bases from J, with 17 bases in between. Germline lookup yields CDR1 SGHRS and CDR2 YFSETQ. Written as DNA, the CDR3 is TGCGCCAGCAGCTCCATGACAGGCATGGGGGAGACCCAGTACTTC. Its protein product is CASSSMTGMGETQYF.

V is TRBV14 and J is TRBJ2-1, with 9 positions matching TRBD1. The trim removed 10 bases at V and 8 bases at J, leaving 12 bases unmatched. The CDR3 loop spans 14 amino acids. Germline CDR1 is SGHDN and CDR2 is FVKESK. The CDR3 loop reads CATAGYRQGDEQFF. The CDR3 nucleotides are TGTGCCACCGCGGGCTATCGACAGGGGGATGAGCAGTTCTTC.

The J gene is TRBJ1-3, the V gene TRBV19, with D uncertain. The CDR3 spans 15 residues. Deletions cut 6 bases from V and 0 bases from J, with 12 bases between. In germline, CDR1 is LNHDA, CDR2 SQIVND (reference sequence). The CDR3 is CASSVQPPSGNTIYF. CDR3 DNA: TGTGCCAGTAGCGTACAACCGCCCTCTGGAAACACCATATATTTT.

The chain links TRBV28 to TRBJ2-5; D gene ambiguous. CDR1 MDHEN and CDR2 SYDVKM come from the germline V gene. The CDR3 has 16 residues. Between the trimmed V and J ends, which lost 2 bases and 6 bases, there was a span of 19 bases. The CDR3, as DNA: TGTGCCAGCAGTTTAGTAGCTAGTTTCCTGGCACAGACCCAGTACTTC. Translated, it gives CASSLVASFLAQTQYF. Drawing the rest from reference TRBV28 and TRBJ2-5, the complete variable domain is DVKVTQSSRYLVKRTGEKVFLECVQDMDHENMFWYRQDPGLGLRLIYFSYDVKMKEKGDIPEGYSVSREKKERFSLILESASTNQTSMYLCASSLVASFLAQTQYFGPGTRLLVL.

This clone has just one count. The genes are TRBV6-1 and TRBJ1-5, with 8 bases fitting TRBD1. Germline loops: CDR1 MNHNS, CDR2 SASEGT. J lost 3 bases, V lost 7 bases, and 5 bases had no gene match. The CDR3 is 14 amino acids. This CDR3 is CASIDRGPNQPQHF. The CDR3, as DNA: TGTGCCAGCATTGACAGGGGTCCCAATCAGCCCCAGCATTTT.

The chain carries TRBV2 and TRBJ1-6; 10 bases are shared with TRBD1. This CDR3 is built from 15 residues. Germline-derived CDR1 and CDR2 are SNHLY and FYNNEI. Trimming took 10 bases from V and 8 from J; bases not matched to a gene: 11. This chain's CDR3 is CATGNGDRGYSPLHF. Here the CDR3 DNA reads TGTGCCACCGGAAACGGGGACAGGGGTTATTCACCCCTCCACTTT.

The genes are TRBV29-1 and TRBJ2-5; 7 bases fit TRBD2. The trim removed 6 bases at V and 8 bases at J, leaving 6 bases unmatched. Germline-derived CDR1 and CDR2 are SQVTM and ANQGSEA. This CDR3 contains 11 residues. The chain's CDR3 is CSVQGGGTQYF. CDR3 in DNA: TGCAGCGTCCAGGGCGGGGGAACCCAGTACTTC.

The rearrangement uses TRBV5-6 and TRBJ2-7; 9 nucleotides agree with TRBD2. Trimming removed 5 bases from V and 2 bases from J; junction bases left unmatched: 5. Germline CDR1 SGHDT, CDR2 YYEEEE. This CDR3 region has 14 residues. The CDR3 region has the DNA TGTGCCAGCAGGTCGGTAGCGGGAGCCTACGAGCAGTACTTC. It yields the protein CASRSVAGAYEQYF.

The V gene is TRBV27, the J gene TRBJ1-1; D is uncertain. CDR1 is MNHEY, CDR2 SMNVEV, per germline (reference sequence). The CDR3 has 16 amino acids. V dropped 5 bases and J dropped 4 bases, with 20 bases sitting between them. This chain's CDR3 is CASSNSVGSVSTEAFF. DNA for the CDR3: TGTGCCAGCAGTAATAGTGTAGGCAGCGTGTCCACTGAAGCTTTCTTT.

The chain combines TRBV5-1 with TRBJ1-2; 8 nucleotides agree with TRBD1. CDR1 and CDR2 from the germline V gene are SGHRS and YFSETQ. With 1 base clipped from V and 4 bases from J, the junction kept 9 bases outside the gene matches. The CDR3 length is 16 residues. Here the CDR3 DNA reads TGCGCCAGCAGCTTGATGGGTCAGGGGGCAATCTATGGCTACACCTTC. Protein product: CASSLMGQGAIYGYTF.

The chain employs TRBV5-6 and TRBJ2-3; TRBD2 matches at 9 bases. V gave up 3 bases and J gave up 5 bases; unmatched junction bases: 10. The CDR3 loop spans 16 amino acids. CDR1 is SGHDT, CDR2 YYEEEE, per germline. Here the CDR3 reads CASSSAGLAIGDTQYF. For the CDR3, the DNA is TGTGCCAGCAGCTCAGCGGGACTAGCAATTGGAGATACGCAGTATTTT. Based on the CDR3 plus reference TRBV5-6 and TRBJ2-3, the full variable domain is DAGVTQSPTHLIKTRGQQVTLRCSPKSGHDTVSWYQQALGQGPQFIFQYYEEEERQRGNFPDRFSGHQFPNYSSELNVNALLLGDSALYLCASSSAGLAIGDTQYFGPGTRLTVL.

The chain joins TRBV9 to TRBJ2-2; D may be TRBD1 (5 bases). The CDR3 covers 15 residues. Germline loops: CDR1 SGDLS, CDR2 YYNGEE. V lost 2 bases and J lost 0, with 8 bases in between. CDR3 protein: CASSVHRPNTGELFF. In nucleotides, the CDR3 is TGTGCCAGCAGCGTCCACAGGCCGAACACCGGGGAGCTGTTTTTT.

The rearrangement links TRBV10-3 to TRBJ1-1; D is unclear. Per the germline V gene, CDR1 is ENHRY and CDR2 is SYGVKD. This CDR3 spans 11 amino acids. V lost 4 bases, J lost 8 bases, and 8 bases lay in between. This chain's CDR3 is CAISGPGEAFF. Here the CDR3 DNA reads TGTGCCATCAGTGGGCCCGGGGAAGCTTTCTTT.

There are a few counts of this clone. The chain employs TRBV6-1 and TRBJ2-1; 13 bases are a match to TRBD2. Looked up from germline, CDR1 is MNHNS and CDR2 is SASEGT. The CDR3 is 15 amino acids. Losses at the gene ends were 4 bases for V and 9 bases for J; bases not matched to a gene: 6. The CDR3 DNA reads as TGTGCCAGCAGTGTCCGGACTAGCGGGAGTGGTGAGCAGTTCTTC. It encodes CASSVRTSGSGEQFF.